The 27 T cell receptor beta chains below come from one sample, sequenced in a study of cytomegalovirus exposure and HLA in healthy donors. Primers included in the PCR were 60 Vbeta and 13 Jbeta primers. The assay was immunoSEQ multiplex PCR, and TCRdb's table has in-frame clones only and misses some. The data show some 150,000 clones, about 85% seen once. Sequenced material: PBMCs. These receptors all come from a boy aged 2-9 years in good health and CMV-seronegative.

For the CDR3, the DNA is TGTGCCAGCAGCTTAGCAGTTACCAGCTCCTACGAGCAGTACTTC. Protein: CASSLAVTSSYEQYF. This rearrangement joins TRBV7-9 to TRBJ2-7, with unresolved D. The V end lost 0 bases, the J end lost 0 bases, and 9 bases lay between the germline ends. The V gene's germline CDR1 is SEHNR and CDR2 FQNEAQ (reference sequence). The CDR3 has 15 amino acids. Looking up the rest from reference TRBV7-9 and TRBJ2-7 gives the full variable domain: DTGVSQNPRHKITKRGQNVTFRCDPISEHNRLYWYRQTLGQGPEFLTYFQNEAQLEKSRLLSDRFSAERPKGSFSTLEIQRTEQGDSAMYLCASSLAVTSSYEQYFGPGTRLTVT.

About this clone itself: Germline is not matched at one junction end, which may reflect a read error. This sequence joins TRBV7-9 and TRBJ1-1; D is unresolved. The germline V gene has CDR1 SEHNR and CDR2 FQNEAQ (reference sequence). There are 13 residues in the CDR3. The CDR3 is CSSSFGEIERAFF. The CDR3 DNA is TGTTCCAGCAGCTTTGGGGAGATCGAAAGAGCTTTCTTT.

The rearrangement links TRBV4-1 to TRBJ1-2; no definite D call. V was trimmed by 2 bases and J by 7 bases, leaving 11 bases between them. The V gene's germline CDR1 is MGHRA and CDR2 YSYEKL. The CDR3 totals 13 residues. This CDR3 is CASSQRGTSGYTF. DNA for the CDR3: TGCGCCAGCAGCCAACGGGGAACGTCTGGCTACACCTTC.

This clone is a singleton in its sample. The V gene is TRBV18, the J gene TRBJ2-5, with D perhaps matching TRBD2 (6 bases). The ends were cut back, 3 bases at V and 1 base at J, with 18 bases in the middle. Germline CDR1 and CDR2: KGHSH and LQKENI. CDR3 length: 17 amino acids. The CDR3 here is CASSPTAGSGVQETQYF. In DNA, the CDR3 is TGTGCCAGCTCACCCACGGCAGGATCGGGAGTCCAAGAGACCCAGTACTTC.

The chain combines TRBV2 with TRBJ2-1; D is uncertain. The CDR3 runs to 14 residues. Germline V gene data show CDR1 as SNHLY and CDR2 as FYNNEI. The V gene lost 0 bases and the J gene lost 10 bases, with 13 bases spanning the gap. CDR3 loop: CASSEAGLFSEQFF. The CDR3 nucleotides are TGTGCCAGCAGTGAAGCCGGTCTTTTTTCGGAGCAGTTCTTC.

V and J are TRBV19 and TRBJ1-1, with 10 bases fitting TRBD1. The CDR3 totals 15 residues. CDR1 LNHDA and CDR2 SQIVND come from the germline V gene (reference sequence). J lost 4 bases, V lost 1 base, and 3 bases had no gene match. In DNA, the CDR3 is TGTGCCAGTAGTATAGGAGGGGACAGGGGCACTGAAGCTTTCTTT. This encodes CASSIGGDRGTEAFF.

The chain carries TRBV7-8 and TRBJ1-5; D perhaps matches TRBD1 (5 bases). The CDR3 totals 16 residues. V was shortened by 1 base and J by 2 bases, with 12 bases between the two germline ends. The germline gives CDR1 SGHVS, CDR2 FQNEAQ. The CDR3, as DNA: TGTGCCAGCAGCTTAGGGGGGGACCGCCGCAATCAGCCCCAGCATTTT. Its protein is CASSLGGDRRNQPQHF.

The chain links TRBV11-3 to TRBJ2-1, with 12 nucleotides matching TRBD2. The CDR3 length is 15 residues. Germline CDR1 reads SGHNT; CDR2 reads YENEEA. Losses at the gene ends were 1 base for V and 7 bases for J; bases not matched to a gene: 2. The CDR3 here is CASSLVLAGGNEQFF. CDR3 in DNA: TGTGCCAGCAGCTTAGTACTAGCGGGAGGTAATGAGCAGTTCTTC.

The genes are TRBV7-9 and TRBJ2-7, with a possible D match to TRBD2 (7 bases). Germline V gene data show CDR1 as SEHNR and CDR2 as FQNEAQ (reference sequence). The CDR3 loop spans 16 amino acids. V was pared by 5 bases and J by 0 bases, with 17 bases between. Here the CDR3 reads CASSAAPGGRSYEQYF. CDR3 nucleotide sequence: TGTGCCAGCAGCGCAGCCCCGGGGGGCCGCTCCTACGAGCAGTACTTC.

CDR3 in amino acids: CASSLLGQRRPGNTIYF. The DNA of the CDR3 is TGTGCCAGCAGCTTACTTGGACAGCGCCGCCCTGGAAACACCATATATTTT. The chain employs TRBV7-2 and TRBJ1-3; the D gene is possibly TRBD1 (6 bases). V was shortened by 2 bases and J by 2 bases, with 16 bases between the two germline ends. In germline, CDR1 is SGHTA, CDR2 FQGNSA. This CDR3 has 17 amino acids.

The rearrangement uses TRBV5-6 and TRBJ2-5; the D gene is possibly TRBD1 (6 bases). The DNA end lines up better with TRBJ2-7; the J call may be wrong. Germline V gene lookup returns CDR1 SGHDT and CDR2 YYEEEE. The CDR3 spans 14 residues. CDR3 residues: CASSLRDTHYEQYF. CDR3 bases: TGTGCCAGCAGCTTGCGGGACACCCACTACGAGCAGTACTTC.

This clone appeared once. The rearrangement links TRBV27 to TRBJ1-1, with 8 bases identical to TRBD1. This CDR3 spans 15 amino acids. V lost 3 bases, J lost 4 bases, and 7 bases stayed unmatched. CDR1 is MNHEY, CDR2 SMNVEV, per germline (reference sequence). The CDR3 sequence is CASSLEPTGGTEAFF. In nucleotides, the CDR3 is TGTGCCAGCAGTTTGGAGCCCACAGGGGGCACTGAAGCTTTCTTT.

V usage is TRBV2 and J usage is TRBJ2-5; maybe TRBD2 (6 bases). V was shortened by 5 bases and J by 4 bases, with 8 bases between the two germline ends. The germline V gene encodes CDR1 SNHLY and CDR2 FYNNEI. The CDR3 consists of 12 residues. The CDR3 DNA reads TGTGCCAGCAGTCAGGGAGGAGAGACCCAGTACTTC. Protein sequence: CASSQGGETQYF.

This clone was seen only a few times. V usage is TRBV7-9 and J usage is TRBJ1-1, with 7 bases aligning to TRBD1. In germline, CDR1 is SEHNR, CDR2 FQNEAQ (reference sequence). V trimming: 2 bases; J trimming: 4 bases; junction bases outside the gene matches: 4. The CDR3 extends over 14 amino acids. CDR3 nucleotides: TGTGCCAGCAGCTTAACAGGGGAGGCCACTGAAGCTTTCTTT. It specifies CASSLTGEATEAFF.

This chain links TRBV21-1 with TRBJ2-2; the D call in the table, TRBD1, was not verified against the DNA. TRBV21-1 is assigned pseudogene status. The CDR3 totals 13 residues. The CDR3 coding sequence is TGTGCCAGCAGGGGCTCCGACACCGGGGAGCTGTTTTTT. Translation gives CASRGSDTGELFF.

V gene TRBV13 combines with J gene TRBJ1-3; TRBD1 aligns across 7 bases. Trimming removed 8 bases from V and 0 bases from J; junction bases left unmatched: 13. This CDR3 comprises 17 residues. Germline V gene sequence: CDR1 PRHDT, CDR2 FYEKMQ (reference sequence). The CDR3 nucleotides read TGTGCCAGCGGTGGGACAGTGGTCTCTGGCTCTGGAAACACCATATATTTT. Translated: CASGGTVVSGSGNTIYF.

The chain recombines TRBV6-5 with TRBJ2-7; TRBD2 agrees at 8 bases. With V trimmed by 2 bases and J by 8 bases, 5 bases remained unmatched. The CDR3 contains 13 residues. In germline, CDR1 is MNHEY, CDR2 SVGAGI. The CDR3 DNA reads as TGTGCCAGCAGTTACACGGGACTAGTTCAGCAGTACTTC. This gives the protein CASSYTGLVQQYF.

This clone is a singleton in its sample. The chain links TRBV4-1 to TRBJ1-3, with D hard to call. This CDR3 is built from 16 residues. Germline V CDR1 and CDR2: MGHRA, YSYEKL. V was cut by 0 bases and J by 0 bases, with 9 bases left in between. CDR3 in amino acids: CASSQDSGISGNTIYF. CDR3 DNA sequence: TGCGCCAGCAGCCAAGACTCCGGGATCTCTGGAAACACCATATATTTT.

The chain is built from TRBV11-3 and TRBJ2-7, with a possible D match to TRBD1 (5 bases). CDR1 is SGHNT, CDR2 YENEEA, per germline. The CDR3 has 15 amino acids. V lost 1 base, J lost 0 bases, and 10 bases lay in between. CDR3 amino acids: CASSLGGASSYEQYF. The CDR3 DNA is TGTGCCAGCAGCTTAGGTGGGGCCAGCTCCTACGAGCAGTACTTC.

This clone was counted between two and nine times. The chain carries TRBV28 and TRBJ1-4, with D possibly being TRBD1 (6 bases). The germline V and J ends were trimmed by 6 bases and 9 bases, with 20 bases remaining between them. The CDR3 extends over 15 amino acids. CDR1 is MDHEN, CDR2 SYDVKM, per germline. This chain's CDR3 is CASRGPGTIAQKLFF. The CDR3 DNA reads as TGTGCCAGCAGGGGGCCGGGGACAATCGCCCAAAAACTGTTTTTT.

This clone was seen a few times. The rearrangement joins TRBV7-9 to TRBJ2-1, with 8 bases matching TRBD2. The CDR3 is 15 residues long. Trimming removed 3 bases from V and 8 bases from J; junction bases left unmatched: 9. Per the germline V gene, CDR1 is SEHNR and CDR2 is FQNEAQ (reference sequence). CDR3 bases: TGTGCCAGCAGCTTCCGGGGGGGCCTCACCGATGAGCAGTTCTTC. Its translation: CASSFRGGLTDEQFF.

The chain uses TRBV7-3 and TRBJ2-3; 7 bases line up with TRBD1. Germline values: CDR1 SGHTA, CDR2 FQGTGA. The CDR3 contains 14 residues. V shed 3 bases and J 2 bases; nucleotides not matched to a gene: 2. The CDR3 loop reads CASSLGQFTDTQYF. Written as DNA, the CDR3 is TGTGCCAGCAGCTTGGGACAGTTCACAGATACGCAGTATTTT. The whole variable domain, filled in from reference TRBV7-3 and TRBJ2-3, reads GAGVSQTPSNKVTEKGKYVELRCDPISGHTALYWYRQSLGQGPEFLIYFQGTGAADDSGLPNDRFFAVRPEGSVSTLKIQRTERGDSAVYLCASSLGQFTDTQYFGPGTRLTVL.

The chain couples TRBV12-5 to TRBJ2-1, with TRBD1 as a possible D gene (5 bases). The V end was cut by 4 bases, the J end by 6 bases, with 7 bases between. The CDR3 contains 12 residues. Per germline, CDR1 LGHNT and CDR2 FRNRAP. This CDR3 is CASGSGRNEQFF. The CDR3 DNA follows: TGTGCTAGTGGTTCAGGGCGCAATGAGCAGTTCTTC.

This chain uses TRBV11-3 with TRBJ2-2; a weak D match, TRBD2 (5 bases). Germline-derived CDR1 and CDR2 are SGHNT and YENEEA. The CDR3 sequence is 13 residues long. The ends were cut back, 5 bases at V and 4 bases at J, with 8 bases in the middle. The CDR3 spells CASSLLVTGELFF. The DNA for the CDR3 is TGTGCCAGCAGCCTACTAGTCACCGGGGAGCTGTTTTTT.

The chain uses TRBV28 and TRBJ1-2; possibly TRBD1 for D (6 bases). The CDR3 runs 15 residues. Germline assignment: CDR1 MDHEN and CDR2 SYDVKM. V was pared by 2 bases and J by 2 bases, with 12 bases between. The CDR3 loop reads CASSLPDSQNYGYTF. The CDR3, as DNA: TGTGCCAGCAGTTTACCGGACAGTCAAAACTATGGCTACACCTTC.

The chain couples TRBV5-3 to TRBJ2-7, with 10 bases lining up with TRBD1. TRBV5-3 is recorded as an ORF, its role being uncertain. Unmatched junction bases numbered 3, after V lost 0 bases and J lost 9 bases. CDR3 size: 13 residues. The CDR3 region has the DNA TGTGCCAGAAGCTTGGGGGACAGGGGCGCGCAGTACTTC. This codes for CARSLGDRGAQYF.

CDR3 nucleotide sequence: TGTGCCAGTAGTTCTCCTTGGGGAACAGGCGACGAGCAGTACTTC. This gives the protein CASSSPWGTGDEQYF. The V and J genes are TRBV19 and TRBJ2-7; D possibly corresponds to TRBD1 (5 bases). The CDR3 consists of 15 residues. V dropped 5 bases and J dropped 5 bases, with 19 bases sitting between them. Germline V gene data show CDR1 as LNHDA and CDR2 as SQIVND (reference sequence). Full variable domain (rest looked up from reference TRBV19 and TRBJ2-7): DGGITQSPKYLFRKEGQNVTLSCEQNLNHDAMYWYRQDPGQGLRLIYYSQIVNDFQKGDIAEGYSVSREKKESFPLTVTSAQKNPTAFYLCASSSPWGTGDEQYFGPGTRLTVT.